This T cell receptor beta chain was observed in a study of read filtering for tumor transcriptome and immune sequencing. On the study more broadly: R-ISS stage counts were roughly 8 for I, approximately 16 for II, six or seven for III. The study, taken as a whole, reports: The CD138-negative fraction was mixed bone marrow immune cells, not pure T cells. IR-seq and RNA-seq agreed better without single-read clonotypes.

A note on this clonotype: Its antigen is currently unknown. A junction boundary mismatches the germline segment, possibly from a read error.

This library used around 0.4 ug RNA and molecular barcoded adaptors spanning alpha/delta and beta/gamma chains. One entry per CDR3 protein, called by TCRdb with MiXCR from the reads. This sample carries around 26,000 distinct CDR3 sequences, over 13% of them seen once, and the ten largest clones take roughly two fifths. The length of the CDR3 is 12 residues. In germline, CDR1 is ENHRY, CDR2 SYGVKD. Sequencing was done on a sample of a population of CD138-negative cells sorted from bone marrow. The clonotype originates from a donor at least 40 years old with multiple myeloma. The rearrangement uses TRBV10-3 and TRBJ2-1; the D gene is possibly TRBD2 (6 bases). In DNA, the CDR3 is TGTGCCATGCGGGGCAACTACAATGTGCAGTTCTTC. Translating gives CAMRGNYNVQFF.